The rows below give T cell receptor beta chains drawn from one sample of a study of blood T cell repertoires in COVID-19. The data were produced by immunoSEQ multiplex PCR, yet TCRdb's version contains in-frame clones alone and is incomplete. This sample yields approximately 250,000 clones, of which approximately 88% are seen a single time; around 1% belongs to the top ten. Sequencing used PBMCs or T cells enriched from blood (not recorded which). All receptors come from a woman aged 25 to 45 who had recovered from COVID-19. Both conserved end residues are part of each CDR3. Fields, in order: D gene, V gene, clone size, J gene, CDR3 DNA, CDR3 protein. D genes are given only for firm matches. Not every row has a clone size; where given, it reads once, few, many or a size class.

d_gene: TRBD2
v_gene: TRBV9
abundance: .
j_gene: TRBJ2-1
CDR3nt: TGTGCCAGCAGCGCGGGACTAGCAGACAACAATGAGCAGTTCTTC
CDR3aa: CASSAGLADNNEQFF

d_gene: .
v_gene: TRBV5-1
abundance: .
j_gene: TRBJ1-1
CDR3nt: TGCGCCAGCAGCCGGGTAGTCCACAACGGAGGGAACACTGAAGCTTTCTTT
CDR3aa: CASSRVVHNGGNTEAFF

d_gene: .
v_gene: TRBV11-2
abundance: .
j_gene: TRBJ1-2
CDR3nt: TGTGCCAGCAGCTTTCTCGGACGGAGGGGGGGCTATGGCTACACCTTC
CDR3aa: CASSFLGRRGGYGYTF

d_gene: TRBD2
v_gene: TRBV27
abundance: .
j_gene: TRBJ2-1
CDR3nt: TGTGCCAGCACCCAAGATGGGACTAGCGGGAGATACTACAATGAGCAGTTCTTC
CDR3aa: CASTQDGTSGRYYNEQFF

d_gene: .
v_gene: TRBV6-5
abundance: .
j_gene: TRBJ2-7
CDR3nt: TGTGCCAGCAGCCAAATCGGGTACGAGCAGTACTTC
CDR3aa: CASSQIGYEQYF

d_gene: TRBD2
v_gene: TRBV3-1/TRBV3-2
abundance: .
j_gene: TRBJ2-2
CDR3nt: TGTGCCAGCAGCCAACTAGCGGGGGAAACCGGGGAGCTGTTTTTT
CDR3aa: CASSQLAGETGELFF

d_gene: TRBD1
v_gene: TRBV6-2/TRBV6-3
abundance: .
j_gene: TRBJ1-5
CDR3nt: TGTGCCAGCAGCCCGGCGACCCAGGGGGCTGGTAGCAATCAGCCCCAGCATTTT
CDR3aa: CASSPATQGAGSNQPQHF

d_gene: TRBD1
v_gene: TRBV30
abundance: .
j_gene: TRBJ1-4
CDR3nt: TGTGCCTGGAGTACCCGACAGGGTTGGGAAAAACTGTTTTTT
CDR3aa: CAWSTRQGWEKLFF

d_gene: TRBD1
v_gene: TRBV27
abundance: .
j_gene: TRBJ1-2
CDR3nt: TGTGCCAGCAGTTTGCAAGGGGGCGGCTACACCTTC
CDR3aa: CASSLQGGGYTF

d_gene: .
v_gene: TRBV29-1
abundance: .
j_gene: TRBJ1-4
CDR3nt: TGCAGCGCCCGGGGACGGGGAGGGGGACTGTTTTTT
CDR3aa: CSARGRGGGLFF

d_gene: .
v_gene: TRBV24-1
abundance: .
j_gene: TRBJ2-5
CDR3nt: TGTGCCACCAGTGATTTGCACGGGTTAGGTGGTTTAGAGACCCAGTACTTC
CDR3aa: CATSDLHGLGGLETQYF

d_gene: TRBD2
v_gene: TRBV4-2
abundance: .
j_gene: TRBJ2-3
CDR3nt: TGTGCCAGCAGCCAAGACCGACTAGCGGGAAGTGCAGATACGCAGTATTTT
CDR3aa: CASSQDRLAGSADTQYF

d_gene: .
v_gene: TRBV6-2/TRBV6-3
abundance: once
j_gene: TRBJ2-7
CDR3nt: TGTGCCAGCAGTTACCTCATTAATCCTGGACAGTTCCCTAGCTCCTACGAGCAGTACTTC
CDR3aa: CASSYLINPGQFPSSYEQYF

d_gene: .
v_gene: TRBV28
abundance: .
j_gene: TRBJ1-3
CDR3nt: TGTGCCAGCAGTTTATATGAGGGAAGTACTGGAAACACCATATATTTT
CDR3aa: CASSLYEGSTGNTIYF

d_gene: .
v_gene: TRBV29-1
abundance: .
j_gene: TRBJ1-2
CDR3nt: TGCAGTGCCAGTAAGGGGCCTGACGACTATGGCTACACCTTC
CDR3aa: CSASKGPDDYGYTF

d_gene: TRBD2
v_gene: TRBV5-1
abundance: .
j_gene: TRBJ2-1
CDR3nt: TGCGCCAGCAGCTTATCAGCGGGAAGGGATGAGCAGTTCTTC
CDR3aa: CASSLSAGRDEQFF

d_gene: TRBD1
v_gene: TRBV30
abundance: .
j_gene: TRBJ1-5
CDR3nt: TGTGCCTGGAGTGGGACAGGGAAGGGGGATCAGCCCCAGCATTTT
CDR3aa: CAWSGTGKGDQPQHF

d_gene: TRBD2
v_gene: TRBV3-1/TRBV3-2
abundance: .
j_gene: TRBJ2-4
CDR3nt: TGTGCCAGCAGCCAGAGAAGGACTAGCGGGACCCTAGCCAAAAACATTCAGTACTTC
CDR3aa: CASSQRRTSGTLAKNIQYF

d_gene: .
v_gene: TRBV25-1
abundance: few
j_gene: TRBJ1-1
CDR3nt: TGTGCCAGCAGTGACCTTGTGGGCGGGGCTTTCTTT
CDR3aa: CASSDLVGGAFF

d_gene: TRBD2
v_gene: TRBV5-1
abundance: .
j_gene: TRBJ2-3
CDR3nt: TGCGCCAGCAGCTTGGTAACTAGCGAGGATACGCAGTATTTT
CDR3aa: CASSLVTSEDTQYF

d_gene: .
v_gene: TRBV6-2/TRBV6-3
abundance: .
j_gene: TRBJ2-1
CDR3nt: TGTGCCAGCAGTTACTTGGGAGGGGGCAATGAGCAGTTCTTC
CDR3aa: CASSYLGGGNEQFF

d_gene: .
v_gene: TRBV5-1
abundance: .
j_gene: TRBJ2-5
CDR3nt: TGCGCCAGCAGCCCTACCCAAGAGACCCAGTACTTC
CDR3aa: CASSPTQETQYF

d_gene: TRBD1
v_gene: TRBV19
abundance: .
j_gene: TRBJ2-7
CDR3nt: TGTGCCAGTAGTATCTTAATTCGGACAGGGGACTCCTACGAGCAGTACTTC
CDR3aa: CASSILIRTGDSYEQYF

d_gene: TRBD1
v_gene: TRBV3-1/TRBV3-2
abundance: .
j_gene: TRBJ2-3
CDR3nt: TGTGCCAGCAGCCTTATAGGGGGCCCCGGGGCAGGCACAGATACGCAGTATTTT
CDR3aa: CASSLIGGPGAGTDTQYF

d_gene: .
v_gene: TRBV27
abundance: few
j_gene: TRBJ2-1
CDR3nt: TGTGCCAGCACAGACTACAATGAGCAGTTCTTC
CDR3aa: CASTDYNEQFF

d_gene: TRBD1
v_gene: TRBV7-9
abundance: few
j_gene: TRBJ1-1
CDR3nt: TGTGCCAGCAGCTACATGGACAGGGGAAAAGCTTTCTTT
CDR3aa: CASSYMDRGKAFF

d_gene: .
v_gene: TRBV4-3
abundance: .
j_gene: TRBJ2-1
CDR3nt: TGCGCCAGCAGCCCCCAGACAGGTTACAATGAGCAGTTCTTC
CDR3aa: CASSPQTGYNEQFF

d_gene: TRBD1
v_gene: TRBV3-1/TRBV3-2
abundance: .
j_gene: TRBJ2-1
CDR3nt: TGTGCCAGCAGCCTCAGGACAGGGGGCACTGAGCAGTTCTTC
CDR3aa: CASSLRTGGTEQFF

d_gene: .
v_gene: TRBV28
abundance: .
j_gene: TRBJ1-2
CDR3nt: TGTGCCAGCAGTTTAGGGCAAAGCGGGAGGGGTCACGACTATGGCTACACCTTC
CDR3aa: CASSLGQSGRGHDYGYTF

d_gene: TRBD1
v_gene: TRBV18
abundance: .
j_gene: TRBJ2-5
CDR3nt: TGTGCCAGCTCACCTCTACAGGGGGCCCAAGAGACCCAGTACTTC
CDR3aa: CASSPLQGAQETQYF

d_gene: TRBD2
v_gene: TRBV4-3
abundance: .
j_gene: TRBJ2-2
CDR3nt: TGCGCCAGCAGAGATAGCGGGGACACCGGGGAGCTGTTTTTT
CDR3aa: CASRDSGDTGELFF

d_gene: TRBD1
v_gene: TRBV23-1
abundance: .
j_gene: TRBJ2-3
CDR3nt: TGCGCCAGCAGTCACTCCGGGACAGGGGATGAAAAGGGCACAGATACGCAGTATTTT
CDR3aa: CASSHSGTGDEKGTDTQYF

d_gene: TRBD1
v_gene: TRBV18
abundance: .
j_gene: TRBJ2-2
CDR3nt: TGTGCCAGCTCAACCATTGGACAGGGGATAAGCGGGGAGCTGTTTTTT
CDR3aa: CASSTIGQGISGELFF

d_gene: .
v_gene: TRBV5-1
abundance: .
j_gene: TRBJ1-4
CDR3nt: TGCGCCAGCAGCTTGGATAGGGGCACGACTAATGAAAAACTGTTTTTT
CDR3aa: CASSLDRGTTNEKLFF

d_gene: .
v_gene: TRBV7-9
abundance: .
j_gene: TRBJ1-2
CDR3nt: TGTGCCAGCAGCGAAGCGTCCGGCGTCTATGGCTACACCTTC
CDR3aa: CASSEASGVYGYTF

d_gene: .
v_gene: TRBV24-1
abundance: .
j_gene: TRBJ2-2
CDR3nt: TGTGCCACCGGGGAACTAGAAAACACCGGGGAGCTGTTTTTT
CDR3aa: CATGELENTGELFF

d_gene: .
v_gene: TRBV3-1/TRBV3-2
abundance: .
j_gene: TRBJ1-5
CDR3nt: TGTGCCAGCAGCCACGGCCTGGAGGCGAACCCCAATCAGCCCCAGCATTTT
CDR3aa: CASSHGLEANPNQPQHF

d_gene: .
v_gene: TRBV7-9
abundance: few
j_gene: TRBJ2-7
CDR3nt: TGTGCCAGCAGCTCCGGGACAACGGCCTACGAGCAGTACTTC
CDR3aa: CASSSGTTAYEQYF

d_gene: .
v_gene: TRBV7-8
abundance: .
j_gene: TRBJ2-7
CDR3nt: TGTGCCAGCAGCACACGGGTCCGAGGAGAGGCCTACGAGCAGTACTTC
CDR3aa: CASSTRVRGEAYEQYF

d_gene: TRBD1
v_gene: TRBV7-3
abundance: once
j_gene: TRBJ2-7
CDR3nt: TGTGCCAGCAGCTTAACCGCCACGGACAGGGTTTACGAGCAGTACTTC
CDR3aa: CASSLTATDRVYEQYF

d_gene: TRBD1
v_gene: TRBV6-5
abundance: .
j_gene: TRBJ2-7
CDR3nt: TGTGCCACCCTACCGGACAGGTACTCCTACGAGCAGTACTTC
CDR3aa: CATLPDRYSYEQYF

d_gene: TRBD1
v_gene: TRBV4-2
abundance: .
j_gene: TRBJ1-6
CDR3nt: TGTGCCAGCAGCCCCGAGACCCCGGGACAGGGGGGATCACCCCTCCACTTT
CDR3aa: CASSPETPGQGGSPLHF

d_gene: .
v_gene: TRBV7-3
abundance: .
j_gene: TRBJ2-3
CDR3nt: TGTGCCAGCAGACTAACAGGGAGGGGAGATACGCAGTATTTT
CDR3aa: CASRLTGRGDTQYF

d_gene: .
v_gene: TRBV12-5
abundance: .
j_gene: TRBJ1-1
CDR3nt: TGTGCTAGTGGTGAGAGGCAGAACACTGAAGCTTTCTTT
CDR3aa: CASGERQNTEAFF

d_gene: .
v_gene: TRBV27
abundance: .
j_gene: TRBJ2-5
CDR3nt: TGTGCCAGCAGTTTATCGTGGACTCTCCTACAAGAGACCCAGTACTTC
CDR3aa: CASSLSWTLLQETQYF

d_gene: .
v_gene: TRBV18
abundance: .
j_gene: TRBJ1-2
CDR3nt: TGTGCCAGCTCACCACCCGGGTTAGCGGGCGGCTACACCTTC
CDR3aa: CASSPPGLAGGYTF

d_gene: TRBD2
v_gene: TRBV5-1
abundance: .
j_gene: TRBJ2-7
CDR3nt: TGCGCCAGCAGCTTTGGCCCAACTAGCGGGAGCTCCCACGAGCAGTACTTC
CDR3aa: CASSFGPTSGSSHEQYF

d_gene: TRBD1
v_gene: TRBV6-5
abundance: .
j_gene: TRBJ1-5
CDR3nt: TGTGCCAGCAGTTACTCGGGACAGGTCAATCAGCCCCAGCATTTT
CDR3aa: CASSYSGQVNQPQHF

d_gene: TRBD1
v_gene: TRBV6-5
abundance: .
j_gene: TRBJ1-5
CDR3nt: TGTGCCAGCACCAGGACAGGGGACGGCAATCAGCCCCAGCATTTT
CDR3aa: CASTRTGDGNQPQHF

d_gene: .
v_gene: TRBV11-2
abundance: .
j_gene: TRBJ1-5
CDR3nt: TGTGCCAGCAGCCCAGCTGGGGGGGTTCAGCCCCAGCATTTT
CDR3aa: CASSPAGGVQPQHF

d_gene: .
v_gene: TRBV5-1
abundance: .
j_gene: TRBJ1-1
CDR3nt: TGCGCCAGCAGCTTGGACAGGGTGTCTGAAGCTTTCTTT
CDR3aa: CASSLDRVSEAFF

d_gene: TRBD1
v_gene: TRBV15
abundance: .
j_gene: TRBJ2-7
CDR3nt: TGTGCCACCAGCAGAGGGACGGGACAGGGGGCGAACGAGCAGTACTTC
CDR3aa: CATSRGTGQGANEQYF

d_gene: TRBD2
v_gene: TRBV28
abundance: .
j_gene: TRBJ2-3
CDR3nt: TGTGCCAGCAGTTTAGCCGGCCTTATAAGCGGGAGCGATACGCAGTATTTT
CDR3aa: CASSLAGLISGSDTQYF

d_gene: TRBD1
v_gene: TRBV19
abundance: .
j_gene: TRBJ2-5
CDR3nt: TGTGCCAGTAGTATAGTGGGGACAGGACAAGAGACCCAGTACTTC
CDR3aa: CASSIVGTGQETQYF

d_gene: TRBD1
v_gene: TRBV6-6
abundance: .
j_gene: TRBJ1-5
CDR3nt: TGTGCCAGCAGCGGACAGGGGAGGGGTCAGCCCCAGCATTTT
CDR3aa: CASSGQGRGQPQHF

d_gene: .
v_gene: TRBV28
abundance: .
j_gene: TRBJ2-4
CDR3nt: TGTGCCAGCAGGGGTGGACAGTCGTTTGGAAACATTCAGTACTTC
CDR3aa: CASRGGQSFGNIQYF

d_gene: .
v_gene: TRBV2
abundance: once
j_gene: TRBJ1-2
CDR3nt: TGTGCCAGCAGTGAGGCCCAGGTATTCTATGGCTACACCTTC
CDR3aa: CASSEAQVFYGYTF

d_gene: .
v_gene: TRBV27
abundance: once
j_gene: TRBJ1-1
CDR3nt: TGTGCCAGCAGTTCGGCAGGGTTGAACACTGAAGCTTTCTTT
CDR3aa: CASSSAGLNTEAFF